This T cell receptor beta chain was captured in a study of cytotoxic CD8 clonotypes in ibrutinib-treated CLL. The wider study: Response samples followed a median 12 months of treatment, range 6 to 36. Samples averaged approximately 240,000 productive templates and 90,000 to 95,000 productive rearrangements.

TCR beta libraries used about 2 micrograms of DNA from cryopreserved PBMCs. V shed 7 bases, J shed 6 bases, and the junction held 12 bases outside the gene matches. The V gene's germline CDR1 is SGHRS and CDR2 YFSETQ. The CDR3 consists of 16 residues. The planned depth of sequencing spanned 1 in 200,000 to 1 in 1 million T cells. Assay: immunoSEQ multiplex PCR; the TCRdb copy retains only in-frame clones and omits some. The sample carries 60,000 to 75,000 clones, roughly nine tenths recorded once. This receptor was taken from a human donor with chronic lymphocytic leukemia. The input for sequencing was PBMCs, taken after 12 months of ibrutinib treatment. The rearrangement links TRBV5-1 to TRBJ2-1; the match to TRBD1 covers 11 bases. This CDR3 is CASEGPGTGGVNEQFF. In nucleotides, the CDR3 is TGCGCCAGCGAAGGGCCAGGGACAGGGGGTGTCAATGAGCAGTTCTTC.